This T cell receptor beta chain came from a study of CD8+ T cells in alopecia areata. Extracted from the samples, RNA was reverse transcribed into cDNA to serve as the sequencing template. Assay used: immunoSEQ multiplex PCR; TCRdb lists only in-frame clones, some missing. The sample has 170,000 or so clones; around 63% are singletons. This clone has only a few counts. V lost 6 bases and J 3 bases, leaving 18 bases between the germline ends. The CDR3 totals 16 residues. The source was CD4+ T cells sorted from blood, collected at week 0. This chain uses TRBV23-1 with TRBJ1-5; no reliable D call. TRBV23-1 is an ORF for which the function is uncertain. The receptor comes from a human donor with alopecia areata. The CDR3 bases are TGCGCCAGCAGCCAAAAGAGCCCTACGAACAATCAGCCCCAGCATTTT. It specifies CASSQKSPTNNQPQHF.